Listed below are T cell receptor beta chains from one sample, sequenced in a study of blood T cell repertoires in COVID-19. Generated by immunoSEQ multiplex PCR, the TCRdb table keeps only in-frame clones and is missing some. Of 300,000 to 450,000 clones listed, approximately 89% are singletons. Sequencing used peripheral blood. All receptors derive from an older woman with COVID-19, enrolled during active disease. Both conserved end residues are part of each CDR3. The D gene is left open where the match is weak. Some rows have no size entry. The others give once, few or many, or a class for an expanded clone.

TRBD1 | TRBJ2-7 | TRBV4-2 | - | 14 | TGTGCCAGCAGCCAGAGGACAGGGGGCTACGAGCAGTACTTC | CASSQRTGGYEQYF
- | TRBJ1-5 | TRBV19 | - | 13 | TGTGCCAGTAGTCTCAGGGTAGATCAGCCCCAGCATTTT | CASSLRVDQPQHF
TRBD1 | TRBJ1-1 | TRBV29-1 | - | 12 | TGCAGCGTATGGGACAGTTACACTGAAGCTTTCTTT | CSVWDSYTEAFF
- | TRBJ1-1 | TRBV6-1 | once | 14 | TGTGCCAGCAGTCGGACCGGGGTTGCGCCTGAAGCTTTCTTT | CASSRTGVAPEAFF
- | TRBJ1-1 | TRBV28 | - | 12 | TGTGCCAGTGGGACATTGAACACTGAAGCTTTCTTT | CASGTLNTEAFF
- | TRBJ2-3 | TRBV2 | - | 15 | TGTGCCAGCAGCGCTGACAGGCCTAGCACAGATACGCAGTATTTT | CASSADRPSTDTQYF
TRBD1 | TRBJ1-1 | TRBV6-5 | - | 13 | TGTGCCAGCAGTCAAAACAGGGGCCTTGAAGCTTTCTTT | CASSQNRGLEAFF
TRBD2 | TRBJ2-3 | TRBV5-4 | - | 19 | TGTGCCAGCAGCACAACGGCCGGACTAGCGGAAACTAGCACAGATACGCAGTATTTT | CASSTTAGLAETSTDTQYF
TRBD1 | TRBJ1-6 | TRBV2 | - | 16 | TGTGCCAGCAGTCCACGGACAGGCCCTTATAATTCACCCCTCCACTTT | CASSPRTGPYNSPLHF
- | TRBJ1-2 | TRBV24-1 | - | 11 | TGTGCCACCAGTGATTTCTTATCCTACACCTTC | CATSDFLSYTF
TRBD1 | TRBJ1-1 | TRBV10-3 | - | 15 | TGTGCCATCCGGGACAGGGGAATCACGAACACTGAAGCTTTCTTT | CAIRDRGITNTEAFF
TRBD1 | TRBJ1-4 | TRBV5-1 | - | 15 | TGCGCCAGCAGTTTACAGGGGGTCACTAATGAAAAACTGTTTTTT | CASSLQGVTNEKLFF
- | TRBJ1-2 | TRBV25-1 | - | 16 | TGTGCCAGCAGTGAACACGGGACTCTCAAGCGCTATGGCTACACCTTC | CASSEHGTLKRYGYTF
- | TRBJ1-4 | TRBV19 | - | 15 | TGTGCCAGTAGTACCTCCAGGGTCGTTAATGAAAAACTGTTTTTT | CASSTSRVVNEKLFF
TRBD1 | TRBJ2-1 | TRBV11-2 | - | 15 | TGTGCCAGCAGCTTCGTTGGACAGGGGTTGAGTGAGCAGTTCTTC | CASSFVGQGLSEQFF
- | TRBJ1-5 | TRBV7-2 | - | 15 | TGTGCCAGCAGCTTTGCAGGGGCAGGGAATCAGCCCCAGCATTTT | CASSFAGAGNQPQHF
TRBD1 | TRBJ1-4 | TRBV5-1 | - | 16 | TGCGCCAGCAGCTCCACAGGGGGCGCAGGGAATGAAAAACTGTTTTTT | CASSSTGGAGNEKLFF
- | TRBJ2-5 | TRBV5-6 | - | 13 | TGTGCCAGCAGCTCGGGGACTGGGGAGACCCAGTACTTC | CASSSGTGETQYF
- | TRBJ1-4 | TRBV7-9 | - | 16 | TGTGCCAGCAGCTTTTCCCGAGGACAGTTTAATGAAAAACTGTTTTTT | CASSFSRGQFNEKLFF
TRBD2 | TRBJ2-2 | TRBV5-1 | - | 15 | TGCGCCAGCAGCCCCGGACTAGCGAACACCGGGGAGCTGTTTTTT | CASSPGLANTGELFF